The present T cell receptor (beta chain) was sequenced within a study of OX40 agonist ivuxolimab in advanced cancers. The table came from immunoSEQ multiplex PCR; TCRdb's copy has only in-frame clones and leaves some out. Of under 30,000 clones listed, approximately 85% were seen once; the top ten hold 16%. The germline V gene encodes CDR1 SGHTA and CDR2 FQGNSA. With 1 base removed from V and 2 bases from J, the gap between germline ends came to 12 bases. This CDR3 region has 16 residues. The clonotype originates from an adult with an advanced solid tumor such as melanoma, head and neck, liver or kidney cancer. The sample was CD4+ or CD8+ T cells sorted from blood, taken in a trial of the OX40 agonist ivuxolimab. The genes are TRBV7-2 and TRBJ1-5; possibly TRBD1 for D (6 bases). The CDR3 nucleotides read TGTGCCAGCAGCTTAGTTGGGGGGGCTGGCAATCAGCCCCAGCATTTT. Translating it yields CASSLVGGAGNQPQHF.